Included here is one TCR beta chain sequence, with context. Its antigen is undetermined. The data were taken from a study of T-cell reconstitution after alpha-beta-depleted transplantation in children. For TCRbeta, the library was prepared with unique molecular identifiers. TCRdb called the PCR reads again in MiXCR, with one record for every CDR3 protein. Of 530,000 or so distinct CDR3 sequences listed, 25% to 30% are singletons. This CDR3 spans 17 amino acids. Notes on the study in general: Counts and diversity of T cells one year after transplant came mostly from newly produced T cells. Roughly two months post-transplant, alpha-beta T cells reportedly originated from several hundred graft clones that had expanded. Day-60 TCRbeta diversity that was high in some patients was derived from surviving recipient T cells and thymic progenitors.

This clonotype was sampled from a boy less than two years old with Wiskott-Aldrich syndrome, due to receive a stem cell transplant. This chain uses TRBV21-1 with TRBJ2-3; TRBD2, as called in the table, went unchecked against the DNA. TRBV21-1 is noted as a pseudogene. Sequenced material: PBMCs, taken before TCRalphabeta/CD19-depleted stem cell transplant. CDR3 sequence (DNA): TGTGCCAGCAGCCGCCGGACTAGCGGGAGGGAAACAGATACGCAGTATTTT. Amino acids: CASSRRTSGRETDTQYF.